A selection of T cell receptor beta chains follows, all from one sample in a study of blood T cell repertoires in COVID-19. Measured with immunoSEQ multiplex PCR; TCRdb has only the in-frame clones, and not every one. The table shows 200,000 to 250,000 clones, with about 90% occurring only once. Input material: peripheral blood. Receptor source: a woman in her forties or fifties with acute or convalescent COVID-19. CDR3s include the opening cysteine and the closing phenylalanine or tryptophan. D genes are given only for firm matches. Some rows mark clone size as missing; the rest say once, few, many or name a class of expanded clone.

CDR3aa,CDR3nt,abundance,j_gene,v_gene,d_gene
CASSLLGARGYTF,TGCGCCAGCAGCTTGCTGGGGGCTCGGGGCTACACCTTC,NA,TRBJ1-2,TRBV5-1,NA
CASSARDYEQYF,TGCGCCAGCAGTGCACGGGATTACGAGCAGTACTTC,NA,TRBJ2-7,TRBV5-1,NA
CASSQYSGQPQHF,TGTGCCAGCAGCCAATACTCGGGTCAGCCCCAGCATTTT,NA,TRBJ1-5,TRBV14,NA
CASSSRPADEQYF,TGCGCCAGCAGTTCCCGGCCCGCGGACGAGCAGTACTTC,once,TRBJ2-7,TRBV5-1,NA
CASSSDSPIEAFF,TGTGCCAGCAGCTCGGACAGCCCAATAGAAGCTTTCTTT,NA,TRBJ1-1,TRBV7-9,NA
CSVWKRGGTTEAFF,TGCAGCGTTTGGAAAAGGGGGGGAACCACTGAAGCTTTCTTT,NA,TRBJ1-1,TRBV29-1,NA
CASSLEGGVANEQFF,TGTGCCAGCAGCTTAGAGGGAGGGGTAGCGAATGAGCAGTTCTTC,NA,TRBJ2-1,TRBV11-2,TRBD2
CASSPPGTASSYEQYF,TGTGCCAGCAGTCCCCCCGGGACAGCAAGCTCCTACGAGCAGTACTTC,NA,TRBJ2-7,TRBV27,TRBD1
CASSGRQGLETQYF,TGCGCCAGCAGCGGACGACAGGGACTGGAGACCCAGTACTTC,NA,TRBJ2-5,TRBV5-1,NA
CASSFTGGMAGELFF,TGTGCCAGCAGCTTTACAGGGGGCATGGCCGGGGAGCTGTTTTTT,NA,TRBJ2-2,TRBV5-4,TRBD1